These 23 T cell receptor beta chains share one sample of origin, sequenced in a study of beta chain features in type 1 diabetes. The sequenced template was cDNA made from the entire isolated RNA. Measured with immunoSEQ multiplex PCR; TCRdb has only the in-frame clones, and not every one. Of 300,000 or so clones listed, less than 10% were seen once; the top ten hold less than 0.45%. Specimen: central memory CD4+ T cells from blood. The receptors here all came from a woman aged 18 to 35 in good health.

The chain carries TRBV4-3 and TRBJ2-3, with D unclear. This CDR3 region has 14 residues. CDR1 LGHNA and CDR2 YSLEER come from the germline V gene. V was shortened by 1 base and J by 4 bases, with 9 bases between the two germline ends. The CDR3 DNA follows: TGCGCCAGCAGCCAAGTAGGACGCCCAGATACGCAGTATTTT. This codes for CASSQVGRPDTQYF.

The V call is TRBV7-8, the J call TRBJ2-1, with TRBD2 matching 7 bases. V trimming: 2 bases; J trimming: 5 bases; junction bases outside the gene matches: 15. This CDR3 comprises 18 residues. CDR1 and CDR2 (germline): SGHVS, FQNEAQ. The CDR3 DNA is TGTGCCAGCAGCTTAACATCCTTTGTGGGAGGGAACCACAATGAGCAGTTCTTC. Its protein is CASSLTSFVGGNHNEQFF.

This rearrangement joins TRBV27 to TRBJ2-4; possible D gene TRBD1, 5 bases. V dropped 5 bases and J dropped 0 bases, with 11 bases sitting between them. Germline CDR1 and CDR2: MNHEY and SMNVEV (reference sequence). The CDR3 loop spans 15 amino acids. This CDR3 is CASSLGVLAKNIQYF. CDR3 bases: TGTGCCAGCAGTCTAGGGGTATTAGCCAAAAACATTCAGTACTTC.

V usage is TRBV19 and J usage is TRBJ2-3; a weak D match, TRBD2 (5 bases). V lost 5 bases and J lost 4, with 13 bases in between. Germline CDR1 LNHDA, CDR2 SQIVND (reference sequence). The CDR3 is 14 residues long. This CDR3 reads CASSPMERADTQYF. In DNA form, the CDR3 reads TGTGCCAGTAGTCCCATGGAGAGGGCAGATACGCAGTATTTT.

The chain links TRBV9 to TRBJ1-2; possible D gene TRBD1, 6 bases. Trimming stripped 2 bases from V and 4 bases from J, with 18 bases between. The CDR3 runs 16 residues. Germline V CDR1 and CDR2: SGDLS, YYNGEE. The CDR3 nucleotides are TGTGCCAGCAGCGTTAACCGGGACACTTCTATCTATGGCTACACCTTC. Its translation is CASSVNRDTSIYGYTF. Filled out from reference TRBV9 and TRBJ1-2, the complete variable domain reads DSGVTQTPKHLITATGQRVTLRCSPRSGDLSVYWYQQSLDQGLQFLIQYYNGEERAKGNILERFSAQQFPDLHSELNLSSLELGDSALYFCASSVNRDTSIYGYTFGSGTRLTVV.

As DNA, the CDR3 is TGCGCCAGCAGTGAGGCCAGGGATGAAGCTTTCTTT. Its translation: CASSEARDEAFF. The genes are TRBV10-2 and TRBJ1-1, with D tentatively TRBD1 (5 bases). The CDR3 extends over 12 amino acids. Trimming cost V 2 bases and J 7 bases, with 8 bases left between them. Per the germline V gene, CDR1 is WSHSY and CDR2 is SAAADI.

The chain couples TRBV6-1 to TRBJ2-1; 8 bases fit TRBD1. Per the germline V gene, CDR1 is MNHNS and CDR2 is SASEGT. The V gene end was trimmed by 7 bases and the J gene end by 3 bases; junction bases not matched to a gene: 8. The CDR3 has 15 residues. The CDR3 reads CASITGQGDYNEQFF. CDR3 sequence (DNA): TGTGCCAGCATAACCGGACAGGGCGACTACAATGAGCAGTTCTTC.

The V call is TRBV11-2, the J call TRBJ2-1, with 11 positions matching TRBD2. The CDR3 runs to 17 residues. Germline assignment: CDR1 SGHAT and CDR2 FQNNGV. After removal of 5 bases from V and 8 bases from J, the junction contained 14 bases not matched to a gene. The CDR3 DNA reads as TGTGCCAGCAGCACAAATTTCGGTAGCGGGAGGGGATATGAGCAGTTCTTC. It encodes CASSTNFGSGRGYEQFF.

This clone was seen many times. The chain couples TRBV2 to TRBJ2-1; 8 bases are shared with TRBD1. Germline CDR1 reads SNHLY; CDR2 reads FYNNEI. J lost 3 bases, V lost 6 bases, and 1 base had no gene match. This CDR3 has 13 residues. The CDR3 DNA follows: TGTGCCAGCAGACAGGGGGACTACAATGAGCAGTTCTTC. This gives the protein CASRQGDYNEQFF.

V gene TRBV6-5 combines with J gene TRBJ2-1, with a weak D call TRBD2 (5 bases). This CDR3 region has 13 residues. Per germline, CDR1 MNHEY and CDR2 SVGAGI. V lost 6 bases, J lost 4 bases, and 10 bases lay in between. CDR3 protein: CASREGDYNEQFF. In DNA, the CDR3 is TGTGCCAGCAGAGAGGGAGATTACAATGAGCAGTTCTTC.

In this sample, this clone turned up many times. The J gene is TRBJ1-1, the V gene TRBV7-2; D unresolved. This CDR3 has 13 amino acids. Germline V lookup: CDR1 SGHTA, CDR2 FQGNSA. V was cut by 4 bases and J by 1 base, with 7 bases left in between. The CDR3 loop reads CASSYSGNTEAFF. CDR3 coding DNA: TGTGCCAGCAGCTACTCAGGGAACACTGAAGCTTTCTTT.

This clone came up a few times. CDR3 in amino acids: CASSPGQPNTEAFF. The CDR3 DNA sequence: TGTGCCAGCTCACCGGGACAGCCGAACACTGAAGCTTTCTTT. The gene calls are TRBV18 and TRBJ1-1, with 7 bases fitting TRBD1. This CDR3 has 14 residues. V lost 3 bases to trimming and J lost 1 base; unmatched junction nucleotides: 2. Germline lookup yields CDR1 KGHSH and CDR2 LQKENI.

The chain has TRBV28 and TRBJ1-1; 10 bases line up with TRBD1. Germline loops: CDR1 MDHEN, CDR2 SYDVKM. After removal of 10 bases from V and 0 bases from J, the junction contained 5 bases not matched to a gene. CDR3 length: 14 residues. For the CDR3, the DNA is TGTGCCACCTCGACAGGGGGCTTGAACACTGAAGCTTTCTTT. Amino acid sequence: CATSTGGLNTEAFF.

V is TRBV29-1 and J is TRBJ2-1, with D tentatively TRBD1 (6 bases). V was clipped by 1 base and J by 3 bases, with 16 bases between them. The CDR3 has 16 amino acids. Germline loops: CDR1 SQVTM, CDR2 ANQGSEA. The CDR3 spells CSVEGLGQNHYNEQFF. The CDR3 DNA reads as TGCAGCGTTGAAGGTCTCGGACAGAACCACTACAATGAGCAGTTCTTC.

The V call is TRBV7-2, the J call TRBJ2-2; perhaps TRBD1 as D (5 bases). V was cut by 2 bases and J by 0 bases, with 13 bases left in between. This CDR3 comprises 17 residues. CDR1 is SGHTA and CDR2 is FQGNSA in the germline V gene. The CDR3 DNA is TGTGCCAGCAGCTTAACAGGATTAGGTTCGAACACCGGGGAGCTGTTTTTT. Translation gives CASSLTGLGSNTGELFF. Full variable domain (remainder filled in from reference TRBV7-2 and TRBJ2-2): GAGVSQSPSNKVTEKGKDVELRCDPISGHTALYWYRQSLGQGLEFLIYFQGNSAPDKSGLPSDRFSAERTGGSVSTLTIQRTQQEDSAVYLCASSLTGLGSNTGELFFGEGSRLTVL.

The rearrangement links TRBV18 to TRBJ1-2; D is unclear. This CDR3 is 13 amino acids long. CDR1 is KGHSH and CDR2 is LQKENI in the germline V gene. Trimming cost V 3 bases and J 7 bases, with 12 bases left between them. This CDR3 is CASSPSSTSGYTF. In nucleotides, the CDR3 is TGTGCCAGCTCACCTTCAAGTACTTCTGGCTACACCTTC.

This clone was seen many times. The rearrangement joins TRBV6-5 to TRBJ2-2, with D maybe TRBD1 (6 bases). The CDR3 spans 13 residues. Trimming pared 7 bases from V and 6 bases from J, leaving 12 bases between. CDR1 and CDR2 (germline): MNHEY, SVGAGI. The CDR3 DNA follows: TGTGCCAGCAAGTCAGGGGTTTCCGGGGAGCTGTTTTTT. It yields the protein CASKSGVSGELFF.

V is TRBV5-8 and J is TRBJ2-1; TRBD1 matches 8 bases. Losses at the gene ends were 0 bases for V and 4 bases for J; bases not matched to a gene: 0. The CDR3 spans 14 residues. CDR1 is SGHTS and CDR2 is YDEGEE in the germline V gene. CDR3 bases: TGTGCCAGCAGCTTGGGGGACAGGTACAATGAGCAGTTCTTC. Its translation is CASSLGDRYNEQFF.

As regards this clone: The sample carries other DNA sequences with the same CDR3. The CDR3, as DNA: TGTGCCAGCTCACCTGGGGGTGCTGGGGCCAACGTCCTGACTTTC. It yields the protein CASSPGGAGANVLTF. The rearrangement joins TRBV18 to TRBJ2-6, with D perhaps being TRBD1 or TRBD2 (5 bases each). Trimming stripped 3 bases from V and 2 bases from J, with 8 bases between. Germline loops: CDR1 KGHSH, CDR2 LQKENI. The CDR3 runs to 15 residues.

There are many counts of this clone. The rearrangement uses TRBV20-1 and TRBJ2-7; 7 bases map to TRBD2. J gave up 13 bases and V 6 bases, and 3 bases lay outside the gene matches. CDR1 DFQATT and CDR2 SNEGSKA come from the germline V gene (reference sequence). The CDR3 sequence is 8 residues long. Here the CDR3 DNA reads TGCAGTGCAGGGAGGGGATACTTC. As protein: CSAGRGYF.

A few counts support this clone. The CDR3 sequence is CASRPGRADTQYF. CDR3 DNA sequence: TGTGCCAGCAGACCAGGTCGGGCAGATACGCAGTATTTT. The chain couples TRBV27 to TRBJ2-3; D is undetermined. The CDR3 contains 13 residues. V lost 6 bases, J lost 4 bases, and 11 bases lay in between. Germline V gene lookup returns CDR1 MNHEY and CDR2 SMNVEV (reference sequence).

This clone has more than one count but fewer than ten. Written as DNA, the CDR3 is TGTGCCAGCAGCCCGACAGGGGTTGAGCAGTTCTTC. It specifies CASSPTGVEQFF. The V and J genes are TRBV4-2 and TRBJ2-1; 8 bases match TRBD1. Per the germline V gene, CDR1 is LGHNA and CDR2 is YNFKEQ. This CDR3 comprises 12 residues. J gave up 9 bases and V 4 bases, and 2 bases lay outside the gene matches.

This clone was observed a handful of times. The chain couples TRBV29-1 to TRBJ2-5; D is tentatively TRBD1 or TRBD2 (5 bases each). The germline V gene has CDR1 SQVTM and CDR2 ANQGSEA. V shed 0 bases and J shed 4 bases, with 15 bases lying between them. This CDR3 region has 15 residues. CDR3 protein: CSVEDPGGIGETQYF. The CDR3, as DNA: TGCAGCGTTGAAGATCCTGGGGGAATTGGAGAGACCCAGTACTTC.